This T cell receptor beta chain was found in a study of blood T cells in healthy people across ages. Alongside a J-beta primer mix, a sample-barcoded 5' primer served in a second PCR lasting about 7 to 12 cycles. MiXCR, applied by TCRdb to the 5' RACE reads, yields one record per CDR3 protein. The sample has around 1,600,000 distinct CDR3 sequences; roughly two fifths are singletons. CDR3 length: 11 amino acids. Germline V gene lookup returns CDR1 MNHEY and CDR2 SMNVEV (reference sequence). The germline V and J ends were trimmed by 3 bases and 12 bases, with 8 bases remaining between them. The TCR sequence derives from a young woman in good health. The sequenced material came from blood. V is TRBV27 and J is TRBJ1-4; no firm D call. The CDR3 region is CASSLGRQLFF. The CDR3 DNA reads as TGTGCCAGCAGTTTGGGCAGGCAACTGTTTTTT. Full variable domain (missing parts from reference TRBV27 and TRBJ1-4): EAQVTQNPRYLITVTGKKLTVTCSQNMNHEYMSWYRQDPGLGLRQIYYSMNVEVTDKGDVPEGYKVSRKEKRNFPLILESPSPNQTSLYFCASSLGRQLFFGSGTQLSVL.